This T cell receptor beta chain stems from a study of blood T cell repertoires in COVID-19. At the level of the study: PBMCs, B-cell-depleted T cells, or T cells provided the cDNA or gDNA that made up the material.

Between the trimmed V and J ends, which lost 0 bases and 4 bases, there was a span of 10 bases. Germline CDR1 reads LGHNA; CDR2 reads YSLEER. The CDR3 runs 15 residues. Assay: immunoSEQ multiplex PCR; the TCRdb copy retains only in-frame clones and omits some. The data contain about 23,000 clones, about 82% of them singletons. This TCR was recovered from a human donor with active COVID-19. The donor label of this sample is uncertain. The chain carries TRBV4-3 and TRBJ1-3, with D uncertain. Sequencing was carried out using peripheral blood. The CDR3 loop reads CASSQEWTGGNTIYF. CDR3 nucleotide sequence: TGCGCCAGCAGCCAAGAGTGGACGGGAGGAAACACCATATATTTT.